These T cell receptor beta chains were read from a single sample in a study of control samples from healthy donors and cancer patients. The repertoire was sequenced with immunoSEQ multiplex PCR; TCRdb's copy has only in-frame clones and lacks some. The sample lists some 150,000 clones; 91% were seen once. Material: blood. These receptors were taken from a man aged 18 to 29 in good health. The CDR3 runs from the conserved cysteine through the conserved F or W. A D gene is named only where the DNA matches it firmly. Not every row has a clone size; where given, it reads once, few, many or a size class.

cdr3_aa cdr3_nt v_call clone_size j_call cdr3_length d_call
CASSPRSSLRVTYNEQFF TGTGCCAGCTCACCACGAAGTAGCCTCCGGGTAACCTACAATGAGCAGTTCTTC TRBV18 - TRBJ2-1 18 -
CASRPLGNTEAFF TGTGCCAGCAGACCCCTCGGGAACACTGAAGCTTTCTTT TRBV7-9 - TRBJ1-1 13 -
CASSQPTSQGTGYTF TGCGCCAGCAGCCAACCGACATCACAGGGGACCGGCTACACCTTC TRBV4-1 - TRBJ1-2 15 TRBD1
CASSWTQGEISYEQYF TGTGCCAGCAGTTGGACCCAGGGGGAAATCTCCTACGAGCAGTACTTC TRBV6-5 - TRBJ2-7 16 TRBD1
CASSQGPGQDYGYTF TGCGCCAGCAGCCAGGGACCGGGACAGGACTATGGCTACACCTTC TRBV4-1 - TRBJ1-2 15 TRBD1
CASSVAIGGGYNEQFF TGTGCCAGCAGCGTAGCAATTGGCGGGGGGTACAATGAGCAGTTCTTC TRBV9 - TRBJ2-1 16 TRBD2
CASSQDREAGNTIYF TGTGCCAGTAGCCAGGACAGGGAAGCCGGAAACACCATATATTTT TRBV19 - TRBJ1-3 15 TRBD1
CSARGTYEQYF TGCAGTGCTAGGGGCACCTACGAGCAGTACTTC TRBV20-1 - TRBJ2-7 11 -
CASSTFQGSYGYTF TGTGCCAGCAGTACCTTTCAGGGGTCTTATGGCTACACCTTC TRBV6-2/TRBV6-3 - TRBJ1-2 14 -
CASSLAMGTPTGELFF TGCGCCAGCAGCTTGGCCATGGGGACACCCACCGGGGAGCTGTTTTTT TRBV5-1 once TRBJ2-2 16 -
CASSETPDSPLHF TGTGCCAGCAGTGAAACACCCGATTCACCCCTCCACTTT TRBV6-1 - TRBJ1-6 13 -
CASSLSGGGPQETQYF TGTGCCAGCAGCCTTAGCGGGGGGGGACCCCAAGAGACCCAGTACTTC TRBV2 - TRBJ2-5 16 TRBD2
CASSPNEGIPEAFF TGTGCCAGCAGCCCAAACGAAGGGATTCCTGAAGCTTTCTTT TRBV4-2 - TRBJ1-1 14 -
CASSPNGGEDTEAFF TGTGCCAGCAGCCCCAATGGGGGGGAAGACACTGAAGCTTTCTTT TRBV7-8 - TRBJ1-1 15 -
CASSSSLAGVYNEQFF TGTGCCAGCAGCTCATCCCTAGCGGGGGTATACAATGAGCAGTTCTTC TRBV5-5 - TRBJ2-1 16 TRBD2
CSVEGGQYYGYTF TGCAGCGTTGAAGGGGGACAGTACTATGGCTACACCTTC TRBV29-1 - TRBJ1-2 13 TRBD1
CASSTLAGGLTGELFF TGTGCCAGTAGTACTCTAGCGGGGGGGCTCACCGGGGAGCTGTTTTTT TRBV19 - TRBJ2-2 16 TRBD2